This T cell receptor (beta chain) derives from a study of CD8+CD57+ T cells in acquired aplastic anemia. Study summary: Yields of DNA that came from sorted CD4+ and CD8+ cells averaged approximately 3.5 ug. Where healthy donors were concerned, CD4+ cells averaged approximately 9.8 million reads.

As for this clonotype: The antigen remains unidentified.

Using genomic DNA as the template, TCR beta VDJ and CDR3 profiling was carried out. MiXCR was run by TCRdb on the reads, yielding one entry per CDR3 protein. The table shows approximately 380,000 distinct CDR3 sequences, with just under 70% occurring only once. Germline values: CDR1 DFQATT, CDR2 SNEGSKA (reference sequence). Trimming removed 3 bases at V and 9 bases at J, with 17 bases between. This CDR3 has 13 amino acids. Broader study findings: A set of approximately 30 CD8+ CDR3 sequences was shared between patients and controls, and these sequences appeared highly expressed in patients. Simpson's diversity of CD8+ cells was not significantly different in patients compared with controls.

The clonotype comes from a human donor in good health, serving as a control. Sequencing was carried out using sorted CD4+, CD8+, or CD8+CD57+ T cells (not recorded which) from PBMCs. The rearrangement uses TRBV20-1 and TRBJ1-1; D is unresolved. The CDR3 protein is CSASHGNNTQAFF. DNA of the CDR3: TGCAGTGCTAGCCACGGCAACAACACACAAGCTTTCTTT.